This T cell receptor (beta chain) was recorded in a study of CD8 T cells in Susac syndrome. Regarding the study as a whole: That the number of individuals in its TCR sequencing and HLA analysis was relatively small was acknowledged by the study.

Sequencing of TCR beta covered CD8+ and CD4+ T cells obtained from blood. TEMRA cells were FACS-enriched, and CD8+ and CD4+ T cells were isolated negatively. Germline CDR1 and CDR2: MNHEY and SVGAGI. The CDR3 runs 12 residues. V lost 6 bases, J lost 6 bases, and 9 bases lay in between. Notes on this clonotype: The antigen remains undetermined.

The authors reverse transcribed roughly 0.45 to 1 ug RNA with random hexamers. TCRdb passed the immunoSEQ multiplex PCR reads through MiXCR, listing each CDR3 protein once. The sample contains fewer than 200,000 distinct CDR3 sequences, approximately 94% of which appear only once. Sequencing input: CD4+ T cells from PBMCs. The chain recombines TRBV6-5 with TRBJ2-1; D uncertain. This clonotype was sampled from a human donor with Susac syndrome. The CDR3 loop is CASSPKSNEQFF. The CDR3 DNA reads TGTGCCAGCAGCCCCAAGAGCAATGAGCAGTTCTTC.